Described below is a single T cell receptor (beta chain) sequence and its context. This sample stems from a study of blood T cells in healthy people across ages. A second PCR, run for about 6 to 12 cycles, used a sample-barcoded 5' primer plus a J-beta primer mix. One entry per CDR3 protein results from TCRdb running MiXCR on the 5' RACE reads. The data contain nearly 800,000 distinct CDR3 sequences, 56% of them singletons. V shed 6 bases and J shed 8 bases, with 16 bases lying between them. Germline V gene lookup returns CDR1 SNHLY and CDR2 FYNNEI. The CDR3 is 14 residues long. Sequenced: blood. The TCR was taken from a man in his forties or fifties in good health. The V and J genes are TRBV2 and TRBJ2-2, with D possibly being TRBD2 (6 bases). The DNA for the CDR3 is TGTGCCAGCAGACCGGGAGTTCCGAGGGGGGAGCTGTTTTTT. Amino acid sequence: CASRPGVPRGELFF.